This TCR beta chain emerged from a study of blood T cell repertoires in COVID-19. The germline CDR1 and CDR2 sequences are SGHKS and YYEKEE (reference sequence). Trimming took 4 bases from V and 8 from J, leaving 20 bases between them. The CDR3 sequence is 15 residues long. Generated by immunoSEQ multiplex PCR, the TCRdb table keeps only in-frame clones and is missing some. The table includes hundreds of thousands of clones, about 90% detected once. This chain links TRBV5-5 with TRBJ2-3; D remains ambiguous. The TCR comes from a woman under 40 who had recovered from COVID-19. Sequencing was carried out using PBMCs or T cells enriched from blood (not recorded which). As DNA, the CDR3 is TGTGCCAGCAGCCCGGGTGATTTTAGTAGAGGTACGCAGTATTTT. Its translation is CASSPGDFSRGTQYF.